The next 6 T cell receptor beta chains were all read from a single sample in a study of blood T cell repertoires in COVID-19. Profiling relied on immunoSEQ multiplex PCR, and the TCRdb table lists in-frame clones only, not all of them. The data hold about 97,000 clones, with around 80% observed a single time. The sequenced material came from peripheral blood. Receptor source: a man in his sixties with active or convalescent COVID-19.

This clone has only one observation. The V call is TRBV6-6, the J call TRBJ1-2, with a weak D call TRBD1 (6 bases). The CDR3 runs to 11 residues. The germline gives CDR1 MNHNY, CDR2 SVGAGI (reference sequence). V was clipped by 5 bases and J by 9 bases, with 10 bases between them. For the CDR3, the DNA is TGTGCCAGCAGTAACCGGGACAGCTACACCTTC. This translates into CASSNRDSYTF.

V gene TRBV18 combines with J gene TRBJ2-7; 9 bases match TRBD2. This CDR3 comprises 16 residues. Germline V gives CDR1 KGHSH, CDR2 LQKENI. Losses at the gene ends were 0 bases for V and 3 bases for J; bases not matched to a gene: 6. The CDR3 region is CASSPPILAGNYEQYF. The CDR3 DNA is TGTGCCAGCTCACCACCCATTCTAGCGGGAAACTACGAGCAGTACTTC.

The chain is built from TRBV5-4 and TRBJ2-7, with D unclear. The CDR3 is made up of 14 amino acids. The V end lost 0 bases, the J end lost 0 bases, and 7 bases lay between the germline ends. Per the germline V gene, CDR1 is SGHNT and CDR2 is YYREEE (reference sequence). The CDR3 DNA is TGTGCCAGCAGCTTGGAATCCTACTCCTACGAGCAGTACTTC. It translates to CASSLESYSYEQYF.

This clone was observed a few times. The rearrangement links TRBV28 to TRBJ1-1; TRBD1 is a possible D gene (6 bases). CDR3 length: 14 amino acids. Between the trimmed V and J ends, which lost 4 bases and 0 bases, there was a span of 9 bases. Germline CDR1 reads MDHEN; CDR2 reads SYDVKM. The CDR3 here is CASSSTGLNTEAFF. The CDR3 nucleotides read TGTGCCAGCAGTTCAACAGGGTTGAACACTGAAGCTTTCTTT.

This chain links TRBV6-5 with TRBJ1-3, with D possibly TRBD1 on 5 matching bases. This CDR3 has 14 residues. Germline V lookup: CDR1 MNHEY, CDR2 SVGAGI. Trimming removed 6 bases at V and 5 bases at J, with 14 bases between. The CDR3 loop reads CASRPQGARNTIYF. CDR3 nucleotide sequence: TGTGCCAGCAGACCTCAAGGGGCGAGAAACACCATATATTTT.

This clone was detected only once. The J gene is TRBJ2-7, the V gene TRBV10-2; 8 bases fit TRBD1. The CDR3 consists of 12 residues. Germline CDR1 and CDR2: WSHSY and SAAADI. J gave up 3 bases and V 6 bases, and 1 base lay outside the gene matches. The CDR3 nucleotides are TGCGCCAGCAGCGGACAGGGCTACGAGCAGTACTTC. This sequence encodes CASSGQGYEQYF.